This T cell receptor beta chain appears in the sequencing data of a study of T cell repertoires in cytomegalovirus infection. Across the whole study: Public TCR beta signature analysis indicated the presence of both CMV infection and matching HLA type.

The germline gives CDR1 SGHVS, CDR2 FQNEAQ. The CDR3 contains 14 residues. Trimming removed 5 bases at V and 4 bases at J, with 14 bases between. This clonotype came up many times. The antigen remains unidentified. Findings and limits, study-wide: Clonotype analysis showed dominance of the ex vivo response by HLA-C-restricted CMV-specific TCR beta clonotypes. Accumulated public TCR beta family frequency recognized individuals carrying CMV together with the relevant HLA.

In TCRdb, the reads were re-called with MiXCR into one record per CDR3 protein. In the table there are 300,000 to 450,000 distinct CDR3 sequences, over 15% of which are singletons. The chain carries TRBV7-8 and TRBJ1-1; D is ambiguous. This receptor was taken from a human donor in good health (CMV status not recorded). Some clones in this sample may be carry-over from other donors' samples. Sequences were obtained from PBMCs. The CDR3: CASSPMGWGTEAFF. The CDR3 region has the DNA TGTGCCAGCAGCCCCATGGGGTGGGGCACTGAAGCTTTCTTT.